The T cell receptor beta chain described here comes from a study of patients and donors after allogeneic stem cell transplantation. Using its own MiXCR run on the RT-PCR reads, TCRdb lists one record per CDR3 protein. The sample lists about 160,000 distinct CDR3 sequences; approximately 22% were seen once. Trimming removed 7 bases from V and 7 bases from J, with 16 bases in between. This CDR3 has 13 residues. Per the germline V gene, CDR1 is SQVTM and CDR2 is ANQGSEA. The sample consisted of blood, either unsorted or a sorted T cell fraction (not recorded which). The TCR comes from a human donor who was either an allogeneic HSCT recipient or a stem cell or donor lymphocyte infusion donor (not recorded which). It is not recorded whose cells these are; they may come from a transplant donor. This rearrangement joins TRBV29-1 to TRBJ1-4; D is uncertain. DNA for the CDR3: TGCAGCGGACTGTTTCTTAGAGCTGAAAAACTGTTTTTT. Amino acid sequence: CSGLFLRAEKLFF. The variable domain in full, completed from reference TRBV29-1 and TRBJ1-4, reads SAVISQKPSRDICQRGTSLTIQCQVDSQVTMMFWYRQQPGQSLTLIATANQGSEATYESGFVIDKFPISRPNLTFSTLTVSNMSPEDSSIYLCSGLFLRAEKLFFGSGTQLSVL.